One sample yielded the 24 T cell receptor beta chains listed below, sequenced in a study of cytomegalovirus exposure and HLA in healthy donors. PCR employed 60 Vbeta and 13 Jbeta primers. Produced via immunoSEQ multiplex PCR; TCRdb's table is partial and in-frame only. The table shows about 130,000 clones, with about four fifths occurring only once. Sequenced input: PBMCs. The receptors stem from a man aged 25-40 years in good health and CMV-seronegative.

Regarding this clone: One end of the junction varies from germline; a read error may be responsible. Other DNA sequences within the sample encode an identical CDR3. The chain is built from TRBV4-1 and TRBJ1-6; no definite D call. CDR3 length: 17 residues. CDR1 is MGHRA and CDR2 is YSYEKL in the germline V gene. CDR3 nucleotides: TGCGCCAGCAGCCAAGACAGGCCAGTACGCTATAATTCCCCCCTCCACTTT. Its translation: CASSQDRPVRYNSPLHF.

The chain couples TRBV2 to TRBJ1-5, with 8 bases lining up with TRBD1. This CDR3 spans 15 amino acids. In germline, CDR1 is SNHLY, CDR2 FYNNEI. The ends lost 5 bases at V and 6 bases at J; junction bases unmatched: 9. The CDR3 loop reads CASSQGQATGQPQHF. For the CDR3, the DNA is TGTGCCAGCAGTCAGGGACAGGCCACAGGTCAGCCCCAGCATTTT.

This clone was seen only once. The CDR3 spells CASSTSGSGANVLTF. CDR3 coding DNA: TGTGCCAGCAGTACCTCAGGGTCTGGGGCCAACGTCCTGACTTTC. V gene TRBV7-6 combines with J gene TRBJ2-6; the D gene is possibly TRBD1 (5 bases). The CDR3 extends over 15 amino acids. In germline, CDR1 is SGHVS, CDR2 FNYEAQ. With 6 bases removed from V and 1 base from J, the gap between germline ends came to 10 bases.

This chain uses TRBV7-2 with TRBJ2-4; 9 nucleotides align to TRBD2. The V and J ends lost 4 bases and 6 bases, in that order; junction bases with no gene match: 7. The V gene's germline CDR1 is SGHTA and CDR2 FQGNSA. The CDR3 runs to 15 residues. The CDR3 nucleotides are TGTGCCAGCAGCTCTGCTAGCGGGGCGGGAAACATTCAGTACTTC. Protein product: CASSSASGAGNIQYF.

DNA of the CDR3: TGTGCCAGCGGGACAAAGAGTGCCCTACTGGGCACAGATACGCAGTATTTT. Translated: CASGTKSALLGTDTQYF. The rearrangement uses TRBV9 and TRBJ2-3; D may be TRBD1 (6 bases). This CDR3 comprises 17 residues. CDR1 and CDR2 (germline): SGDLS, YYNGEE. V lost 7 bases and J 1 base, leaving 22 bases between the germline ends.

The chain links TRBV2 to TRBJ2-1; 15 bases are a match to TRBD2. The V segment lost 2 bases and the J segment 0 bases; nucleotides outside the gene matches: 5. Germline lookup yields CDR1 SNHLY and CDR2 FYNNEI. The CDR3 contains 19 residues. The CDR3 reads CASSESGLAGGPSYNEQFF. The CDR3 DNA reads as TGTGCCAGCAGTGAATCCGGACTAGCGGGGGGGCCCTCCTACAATGAGCAGTTCTTC.

J is TRBJ2-1 and V is TRBV2; D unresolved. The V gene lost 2 bases and the J gene lost 0 bases, with 5 bases spanning the gap. CDR3 length: 14 amino acids. The germline gives CDR1 SNHLY, CDR2 FYNNEI. CDR3 sequence (DNA): TGTGCCAGCAGTGAAAGGAGCTCCTACAATGAGCAGTTCTTC. Translation gives CASSERSSYNEQFF.

V usage is TRBV6-5 and J usage is TRBJ1-1; weak D call: TRBD1 (5 bases). Germline CDR1 MNHEY, CDR2 SVGAGI. The ends were cut back, 0 bases at V and 8 bases at J, with 16 bases in the middle. There are 15 residues in the CDR3. The DNA of the CDR3 is TGTGCCAGCAGTTACTCCAGGGTTTGGGAAACGGAAGCTTTCTTT. It specifies CASSYSRVWETEAFF.

This clone came up a few times. The chain uses TRBV18 and TRBJ2-1, with a weak D call TRBD2 (5 bases). CDR3 length: 12 residues. CDR1 KGHSH and CDR2 LQKENI come from the germline V gene. V lost 1 base, J lost 10 bases, and 8 bases lay in between. CDR3 sequence reads: CASSPQDFEQFF. DNA of the CDR3: TGTGCCAGCTCACCACAGGACTTCGAGCAGTTCTTC.

The chain recombines TRBV6-5 with TRBJ2-3; possible D gene TRBD2, 6 bases. Trimming removed 6 bases from V and 4 bases from J, with 17 bases in between. Germline V gene data show CDR1 as MNHEY and CDR2 as SVGAGI. The CDR3 contains 15 residues. In DNA form, the CDR3 reads TGTGCCAGCAGCCCGGGACTGATGGGGGCAGATACGCAGTATTTT. Amino acid sequence: CASSPGLMGADTQYF.

The genes are TRBV6-6 and TRBJ1-5; tentative D call: TRBD1 (6 bases). CDR1 is MNHNY, CDR2 SVGAGI, per germline (reference sequence). The CDR3 sequence is 16 residues long. The ends were cut back, 6 bases at V and 3 bases at J, with 18 bases in the middle. The CDR3 bases are TGTGCCAGCAGCTCACCGGGACAAGGCCTCAATCAGCCCCAGCATTTT. Translating it yields CASSSPGQGLNQPQHF.

This chain links TRBV29-1 with TRBJ2-7; the D gene is possibly TRBD1 (5 bases). The ends were cut back, 0 bases at V and 3 bases at J, with 9 bases in the middle. Per germline, CDR1 SQVTM and CDR2 ANQGSEA. The CDR3 runs 13 residues. The CDR3 bases are TGCAGCGTTGAAGAAACTACAGGCTACGAGCAGTACTTC. Protein: CSVEETTGYEQYF.

J is TRBJ2-7 and V is TRBV15, with a tentative D call TRBD1 (6 bases). Between the trimmed V and J ends, which lost 3 bases and 4 bases, there was a span of 13 bases. Germline V gene lookup returns CDR1 LNHNV and CDR2 YYDKDF (reference sequence). CDR3 length: 14 amino acids. In DNA form, the CDR3 reads TGTGCCACCAGCAGGGTACAGGGCGCTTACGAGCAGTACTTC. It codes for CATSRVQGAYEQYF.

The chain has TRBV7-2 and TRBJ1-4; D is possibly TRBD1 (5 bases). V lost 5 bases to trimming and J lost 12 bases, with 16 bases between them. The CDR3 sequence is 13 residues long. Germline CDR1 reads SGHTA; CDR2 reads FQGNSA. The chain's CDR3 is CASSTEAGYELFF. CDR3 nucleotide sequence: TGTGCCAGCAGCACAGAGGCAGGGTATGAACTGTTTTTT.

The CDR3 spells CASSPNPEYQPQHF. CDR3 DNA: TGTGCCAGCAGTCCCAACCCGGAGTATCAGCCCCAGCATTTT. V usage is TRBV6-5 and J usage is TRBJ1-5; no reliable D call. The CDR3 contains 14 residues. V was clipped by 5 bases and J by 5 bases, with 13 bases between them. From germline, CDR1 is MNHEY and CDR2 SVGAGI.

The V gene is TRBV5-5, the J gene TRBJ2-7; the D gene is possibly TRBD2 (7 bases). Germline V gene data show CDR1 as SGHKS and CDR2 as YYEKEE (reference sequence). Trimming removed 3 bases from V and 1 base from J, with 17 bases in between. The CDR3 sequence is 16 residues long. CDR3 amino acids: CASSYRGGPRSYEQYF. The CDR3 region has the DNA TGTGCCAGCAGCTACCGCGGGGGCCCCCGATCCTACGAGCAGTACTTC. The whole variable domain, filled in from reference TRBV5-5 and TRBJ2-7, reads DAGVTQSPTHLIKTRGQQVTLRCSPISGHKSVSWYQQVLGQGPQFIFQYYEKEERGRGNFPDRFSARQFPNYSSELNVNALLLGDSALYLCASSYRGGPRSYEQYFGPGTRLTVT.

V is TRBV7-2 and J is TRBJ1-1; D is uncertain. CDR1 SGHTA and CDR2 FQGNSA come from the germline V gene. The CDR3 extends over 16 amino acids. The V gene lost 5 bases and the J gene lost 0 bases, with 16 bases spanning the gap. For the CDR3, the DNA is TGTGCCAGCAGCCTCCCTGGTGGCAGTCTGAACACTGAAGCTTTCTTT. Protein product: CASSLPGGSLNTEAFF.

The gene calls are TRBV2 and TRBJ2-7, with 7 bases matching TRBD1. The CDR3 is made up of 15 amino acids. Trimming at V came to 7 bases and at J to 4 bases, leaving 13 bases not matched to a gene. The germline V gene has CDR1 SNHLY and CDR2 FYNNEI. CDR3 nucleotide sequence: TGTGCCAGCAACACCCTGACAGGGAATTTATACGAGCAGTACTTC. It codes for CASNTLTGNLYEQYF.

The chain has TRBV9 and TRBJ1-1; 9 bases are shared with TRBD1. CDR1 is SGDLS, CDR2 YYNGEE, per germline. This CDR3 is 15 amino acids long. V was clipped by 5 bases and J by 0 bases; unmatched bases: 5. In nucleotides, the CDR3 is TGTGCCAGCAGGTCCCGGGACAGGGTGAACACTGAAGCTTTCTTT. Residues: CASRSRDRVNTEAFF.

The chain recombines TRBV5-1 with TRBJ1-6; 7 nucleotides match TRBD1. CDR3 length: 15 residues. Unmatched junction bases numbered 5, after V lost 1 base and J lost 7 bases. Per the germline V gene, CDR1 is SGHRS and CDR2 is YFSETQ. The CDR3 here is CASSLTGDRNSPLHF. Here the CDR3 DNA reads TGCGCCAGCAGCTTGACAGGGGATCGGAATTCACCCCTCCACTTT.

The CDR3 here is CASSSQGAPNSPLHF. CDR3 nucleotide sequence: TGTGCCAGCAGCTCGCAAGGGGCGCCGAATTCACCCCTCCACTTT. The chain joins TRBV7-2 to TRBJ1-6; perhaps TRBD1 as D (5 bases). The CDR3 is made up of 15 amino acids. CDR1 and CDR2 (germline): SGHTA, FQGNSA. V lost 4 bases, J lost 7 bases, and 14 bases lay in between.

The rearrangement uses TRBV5-6 and TRBJ2-5; TRBD1 is a possible D gene (5 bases). The V end was cut by 1 base, the J end by 2 bases, with 9 bases between. This CDR3 region has 14 residues. The germline gives CDR1 SGHDT, CDR2 YYEEEE. The CDR3 DNA is TGTGCCAGCAGCTTGTTTCGACAGCAAGAGACCCAGTACTTC. Encoded protein: CASSLFRQQETQYF.

The chain couples TRBV4-3 to TRBJ2-7; D possibly corresponds to TRBD1 (5 bases). The V gene lost 0 bases and the J gene lost 6 bases, with 18 bases spanning the gap. Germline V lookup: CDR1 LGHNA, CDR2 YSLEER. This CDR3 has 16 residues. The CDR3 DNA reads as TGCGCCAGCAGCCAAGAACCCTGGGGCAAGGTGAGCGAGCAGTACTTC. Its translation is CASSQEPWGKVSEQYF.

The chain recombines TRBV5-6 with TRBJ2-6; D gene unclear. Deletions cut 2 bases from V and 0 bases from J, with 15 bases between. Germline V gene lookup returns CDR1 SGHDT and CDR2 YYEEEE. The length of the CDR3 is 18 residues. For the CDR3, the DNA is TGTGCCAGCAGCTTTGGCTTGGCAGGCAACTCTGGGGCCAACGTCCTGACTTTC. Amino acids: CASSFGLAGNSGANVLTF. The full variable domain, in which reference TRBV5-6 and TRBJ2-6 provide the parts outside the CDR3, is DAGVTQSPTHLIKTRGQQVTLRCSPKSGHDTVSWYQQALGQGPQFIFQYYEEEERQRGNFPDRFSGHQFPNYSSELNVNALLLGDSALYLCASSFGLAGNSGANVLTFGAGSRLTVL.